The 26 T cell receptor beta chains given below trace back to one sample, sequenced in a study of T cell responses to AZD1222 COVID-19 vaccine. TCRdb's copy holds only in-frame clones and misses some; the assay was immunoSEQ multiplex PCR. Here the sample spans 95,000 to 110,000 clones, about 89% being singletons. Specimen: peripheral blood, collected 28 days after the second dose of the MenACWY control vaccine. The receptors come from an adult who received the MenACWY meningococcal vaccine as a control.

This clone was found once. This chain connects TRBV15 to TRBJ2-1; 8 bases fit TRBD2. V shed 3 bases, J shed 6 bases, and the junction held 4 bases outside the gene matches. CDR1 and CDR2 (germline): LNHNV, YYDKDF (reference sequence). The CDR3 is 14 residues long. The CDR3 DNA is TGTGCCACCAGCAGGATAGCGGGGCGCAATGAGCAGTTCTTC. This codes for CATSRIAGRNEQFF. Combining the CDR3 with reference TRBV15 and TRBJ2-1 gives the whole variable domain DAMVIQNPRYQVTQFGKPVTLSCSQTLNHNVMYWYQQKSSQAPKLLFHYYDKDFNNEADTPDNFQSRRPNTSFCFLDIRSPGLGDTAMYLCATSRIAGRNEQFFGPGTRLTVL.

The rearrangement uses TRBV25-1 and TRBJ2-7, with TRBD2 identical over 11 bases. This CDR3 has 15 amino acids. The V and J ends lost 4 bases and 4 bases, in that order; junction bases with no gene match: 6. Germline V gene sequence: CDR1 MGHDK, CDR2 SYGVNS. In nucleotides, the CDR3 is TGTGCCAGCAGTGGACGTACTAGCGGGGGTTACGAGCAGTACTTC. Encoded protein: CASSGRTSGGYEQYF.

The V call is TRBV27, the J call TRBJ2-3; D is possibly TRBD2 (6 bases). Germline CDR1 MNHEY, CDR2 SMNVEV (reference sequence). CDR3 length: 14 amino acids. V shed 6 bases and J shed 3 bases, with 13 bases lying between them. Here the CDR3 reads CASRSLRGTDTQYF. The CDR3 nucleotides are TGTGCCAGCAGGTCCCTCCGGGGGACAGATACGCAGTATTTT.

This clone was picked up a small number of times. This chain joins TRBV28 and TRBJ1-4, with D maybe TRBD1 (5 bases). Germline V CDR1 and CDR2: MDHEN, SYDVKM. Trimming left V 9 bases short and J 8 bases short, with 16 bases between. The CDR3 totals 13 residues. The DNA for the CDR3 is TGTGCCAGTAGGACGGGGCTCCGGGAAAAACTGTTTTTT. This gives the protein CASRTGLREKLFF.

This sequence joins TRBV10-1 and TRBJ2-1; D is ambiguous. The germline V gene encodes CDR1 WNHNN and CDR2 SYGVQD (reference sequence). The CDR3 covers 15 residues. The ends were cut back, 8 bases at V and 0 bases at J, with 14 bases in the middle. For the CDR3, the DNA is TGCGCCAGCTCCCCCCTAGTTGCCTCCTACAATGAGCAGTTCTTC. It translates to CASSPLVASYNEQFF.

The chain couples TRBV5-1 to TRBJ1-2; maybe TRBD1 (5 bases). Germline assignment: CDR1 SGHRS and CDR2 YFSETQ. The CDR3 is 14 amino acids. V was cut by 4 bases and J by 5 bases, with 15 bases left in between. Written as DNA, the CDR3 is TGCGCCAGCAGCGACGGGGACGGATCGTATGGCTACACCTTC. As protein: CASSDGDGSYGYTF. Looking up the rest from reference TRBV5-1 and TRBJ1-2 gives the full variable domain: KAGVTQTPRYLIKTRGQQVTLSCSPISGHRSVSWYQQTPGQGLQFLFEYFSETQRNKGNFPGRFSGRQFSNSRSEMNVSTLELGDSALYLCASSDGDGSYGYTFGSGTRLTVV.

The chain uses TRBV7-2 and TRBJ1-2; 9 nucleotides match TRBD1. This CDR3 has 15 residues. Germline trimming cut 2 bases from V and 1 base from J; bases unmatched to any gene: 2. Germline values: CDR1 SGHTA, CDR2 FQGNSA. The CDR3 loop is CASSLLTGGNYGYTF. CDR3 DNA: TGTGCCAGCAGCTTATTGACAGGGGGTAACTATGGCTACACCTTC.

The chain combines TRBV19 with TRBJ2-5, with TRBD2 matching over 10 bases. The germline gives CDR1 LNHDA, CDR2 SQIVND (reference sequence). Trimming at V came to 1 base and at J to 2 bases, leaving 4 bases not matched to a gene. The CDR3 has 16 amino acids. The CDR3 nucleotides read TGTGCCAGTAGTATAGCAACTAGCGGGGCACAAGAGACCCAGTACTTC. As protein: CASSIATSGAQETQYF.

This CDR3 reads CASSIDSWTTNTGELFF. Written as DNA, the CDR3 is TGTGCCAGTAGTATAGATTCGTGGACAACGAACACCGGGGAGCTGTTTTTT. This rearrangement joins TRBV19 to TRBJ2-2, with D perhaps TRBD1 (5 bases). V was shortened by 0 bases and J by 0 bases, with 11 bases between the two germline ends. The CDR3 has 17 amino acids. Germline CDR1 is LNHDA and CDR2 is SQIVND (reference sequence). Using reference TRBV19 and TRBJ2-2 for the parts outside the CDR3, the full variable domain is DGGITQSPKYLFRKEGQNVTLSCEQNLNHDAMYWYRQDPGQGLRLIYYSQIVNDFQKGDIAEGYSVSREKKESFPLTVTSAQKNPTAFYLCASSIDSWTTNTGELFFGEGSRLTVL.

The chain employs TRBV5-4 and TRBJ1-6, with 8 bases fitting TRBD1. There are 14 residues in the CDR3. V dropped 5 bases and J dropped 9; count of bases not matched to a gene: 7. Per germline, CDR1 SGHNT and CDR2 YYREEE (reference sequence). The CDR3 protein is CASRIQGVGSPLHF. The CDR3 DNA reads as TGTGCCAGCAGGATACAGGGGGTGGGTTCACCCCTCCACTTT.

The chain employs TRBV28 and TRBJ1-2; 10 nucleotides line up with TRBD1. Germline CDR1 and CDR2: MDHEN and SYDVKM. V trimming: 2 bases; J trimming: 0 bases; junction bases outside the gene matches: 9. CDR3 size: 18 residues. The CDR3 here is CASSLPRQGAFPNYGYTF. The CDR3 DNA is TGTGCCAGCAGTTTACCCAGACAGGGGGCATTTCCTAACTATGGCTACACCTTC.

Notes on this clone: Distinct nucleotide sequences in the sample also encode this CDR3. The V call is TRBV3-1 (or the pseudogene TRBV3-2), the J call TRBJ2-3, with 7 positions matching TRBD2. CDR1 and CDR2 (germline): LGHDT, YNNKEL (reference sequence). The trim removed 2 bases at V and 5 bases at J, leaving 4 bases unmatched. The CDR3 has 14 amino acids. The DNA of the CDR3 is TGTGCCAGCAGCCAACTGGCGGGGGAAGATACGCAGTATTTT. Residues: CASSQLAGEDTQYF.

V is TRBV9 and J is TRBJ1-2; D gene unclear. The CDR3 runs to 13 residues. Trimming left V 9 bases short and J 4 bases short, with 16 bases between. CDR1 is SGDLS and CDR2 is YYNGEE in the germline V gene. CDR3 loop: CATHLRSTYGYTF. The CDR3 DNA follows: TGTGCCACCCACCTCCGATCGACCTATGGCTACACCTTC. Complete variable domain (other parts from reference TRBV9 and TRBJ1-2): DSGVTQTPKHLITATGQRVTLRCSPRSGDLSVYWYQQSLDQGLQFLIQYYNGEERAKGNILERFSAQQFPDLHSELNLSSLELGDSALYFCATHLRSTYGYTFGSGTRLTVV.

The CDR3 here is CASSLATNTEAFF. CDR3 nucleotide sequence: TGCGCCAGCAGCTTGGCAACGAACACTGAAGCTTTCTTT. The V and J genes are TRBV5-1 and TRBJ1-1; D gene unclear. This CDR3 is built from 13 residues. V shed 0 bases and J shed 1 base, with 4 bases lying between them. Germline V gives CDR1 SGHRS, CDR2 YFSETQ.

The chain combines TRBV7-2 with TRBJ2-3; TRBD2 matches at 9 bases. The CDR3 consists of 16 residues. The trim removed 1 base at V and 3 bases at J, leaving 5 bases unmatched. Germline V lookup: CDR1 SGHTA, CDR2 FQGNSA. The CDR3 is CASSLVAGDLTDTQYF. The DNA of the CDR3 is TGTGCCAGCAGCTTAGTAGCGGGGGACCTAACAGATACGCAGTATTTT.

The rearrangement uses TRBV4-3 and TRBJ1-2; D ambiguous. Germline V gives CDR1 LGHNA, CDR2 YSLEER. The CDR3 sequence is 14 residues long. V gave up 0 bases and J gave up 6 bases, with 11 bases separating them. The CDR3 DNA reads as TGCGCCAGCAGCCAAGATCGGTCAGGCCATGGCTACACCTTC. It translates to CASSQDRSGHGYTF.

The chain uses TRBV29-1 and TRBJ2-7; 8 bases are shared with TRBD1. This CDR3 comprises 15 residues. V lost 0 bases to trimming and J lost 2 bases; unmatched junction nucleotides: 6. CDR1 and CDR2 from the germline V gene are SQVTM and ANQGSEA. Here the CDR3 DNA reads TGCAGCGTTGAAGAGAGGGCAGGGGGCACCTACGAGCAGTACTTC. This encodes CSVEERAGGTYEQYF.

The chain has TRBV5-1 and TRBJ2-5; 7 nucleotides line up with TRBD2. V lost 0 bases and J lost 2; bases outside the gene matches: 7. The CDR3 runs 16 residues. CDR1 and CDR2 (germline): SGHRS, YFSETQ. CDR3 in amino acids: CASSLADISGQETQYF. The DNA for the CDR3 is TGCGCCAGCAGCTTGGCCGACATTAGCGGGCAAGAGACCCAGTACTTC.

The J gene is TRBJ1-1, the V gene TRBV2; no clear D. With 7 bases removed from V and 6 bases from J, the gap between germline ends came to 15 bases. Germline values: CDR1 SNHLY, CDR2 FYNNEI. The CDR3 totals 13 residues. The CDR3 DNA is TGTGCCAGCATAAGGTCCACTCAGGCTGAAGCTTTCTTT. It is translated as CASIRSTQAEAFF. Together with reference TRBV2 and TRBJ1-1, the CDR3 gives the full variable domain: EPEVTQTPSHQVTQMGQEVILRCVPISNHLYFYWYRQILGQKVEFLVSFYNNEISEKSEIFDDQFSVERPDGSNFTLKIRSTKLEDSAMYFCASIRSTQAEAFFGQGTRLTVV.

V gene TRBV10-3 combines with J gene TRBJ2-7, with D possibly matching TRBD2 (6 bases). The CDR3 loop spans 16 amino acids. V lost 0 bases, J lost 0 bases, and 12 bases lay in between. Germline V gene data show CDR1 as ENHRY and CDR2 as SYGVKD. The CDR3 sequence: CAISESEGPSSYEQYF. DNA for the CDR3: TGTGCCATCAGTGAGTCGGAGGGGCCTAGCTCCTACGAGCAGTACTTC.

This clone was counted only a few times. The gene calls are TRBV5-6 and TRBJ2-3; D is possibly TRBD1 or TRBD2 (5 bases each). The CDR3 runs 16 residues. Germline CDR1 SGHDT, CDR2 YYEEEE. Trimming cost V 4 bases and J 5 bases, with 20 bases left between them. CDR3 loop: CASSPLPGQLEDTQYF. The CDR3 DNA is TGTGCCAGCAGCCCCCTTCCGGGGCAGTTGGAAGATACGCAGTATTTT.

The genes are TRBV5-1 and TRBJ1-1; no clear D gene. CDR3 length: 15 residues. The germline V and J ends were trimmed by 1 base and 1 base, with 11 bases remaining between them. Germline CDR1 and CDR2: SGHRS and YFSETQ. CDR3 loop: CASSLYGRRNTEAFF. In nucleotides, the CDR3 is TGCGCCAGCAGCTTGTATGGCAGGAGGAACACTGAAGCTTTCTTT.

As concerns this clone: One end of the junction is discordant with germline, which a read error may explain. The chain combines TRBV4-2 with TRBJ1-6; D unclear. CDR1 LGHNA and CDR2 YNFKEQ come from the germline V gene. This CDR3 comprises 16 residues. The CDR3 DNA reads TGTGCCAGCAGCCAAGTGGGAGAAAGGGCCAATTTACCCCTCCACTTT. This encodes CASSQVGERANLPLHF.

This clone has only one observation. A junction boundary mismatches the germline segment, possibly from a read error. This chain joins TRBV13 and TRBJ2-7; D is ambiguous. The germline V gene has CDR1 PRHDT and CDR2 FYEKMQ (reference sequence). The length of the CDR3 is 14 residues. The CDR3 coding sequence is TGTGCCAGCAGCTCTCGAACATTCCCCTACGAGCAATACTTC. Its protein is CASSSRTFPYEQYF.

This clone was seen a single time. The chain recombines TRBV18 with TRBJ1-2, with TRBD1 matching 8 bases. CDR3 length: 15 residues. Germline CDR1 and CDR2: KGHSH and LQKENI. The junction had 11 bases not matched to a gene; V was cut back by 3 bases and J by 8 bases. CDR3 in DNA: TGTGCCAGCTCACCCGGGGCCGGACAGGGTGGAGGCTACACCTTC. Translation gives CASSPGAGQGGGYTF. Together with reference TRBV18 and TRBJ1-2, the CDR3 gives the full variable domain: NAGVMQNPRHLVRRRGQEARLRCSPMKGHSHVYWYRQLPEEGLKFMVYLQKENIIDESGMPKERFSAEFPKEGPSILRIQQVVRGDSAAYFCASSPGAGQGGGYTFGSGTRLTVV.

The gene calls are TRBV2 and TRBJ2-1; D is possibly TRBD2 (6 bases). The V end lost 2 bases, the J end lost 7 bases, and 21 bases lay between the germline ends. The CDR3 has 17 amino acids. Germline V gene sequence: CDR1 SNHLY, CDR2 FYNNEI. The CDR3 protein is CASSEPPTAGYPNEQFF. The CDR3 DNA reads TGTGCCAGCAGTGAACCACCGACGGCGGGGTATCCTAATGAGCAGTTCTTC.